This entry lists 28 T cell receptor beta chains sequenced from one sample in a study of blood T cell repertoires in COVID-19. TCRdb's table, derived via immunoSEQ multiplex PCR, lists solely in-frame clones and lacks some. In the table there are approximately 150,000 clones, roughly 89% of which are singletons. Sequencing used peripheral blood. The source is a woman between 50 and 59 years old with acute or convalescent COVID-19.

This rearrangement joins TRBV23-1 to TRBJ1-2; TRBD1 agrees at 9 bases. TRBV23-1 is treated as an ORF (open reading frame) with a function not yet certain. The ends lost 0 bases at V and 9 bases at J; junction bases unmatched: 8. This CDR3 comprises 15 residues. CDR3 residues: CASSQSTGGPCSYTF. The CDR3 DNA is TGCGCCAGCAGTCAATCGACAGGGGGGCCGTGCAGCTACACCTTC.

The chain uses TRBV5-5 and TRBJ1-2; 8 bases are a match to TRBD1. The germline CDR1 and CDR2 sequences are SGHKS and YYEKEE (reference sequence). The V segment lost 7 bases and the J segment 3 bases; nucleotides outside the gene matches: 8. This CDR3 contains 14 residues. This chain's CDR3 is CASGQGARDYGYTF. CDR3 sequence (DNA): TGTGCCAGCGGGCAGGGGGCAAGGGACTATGGCTACACCTTC.

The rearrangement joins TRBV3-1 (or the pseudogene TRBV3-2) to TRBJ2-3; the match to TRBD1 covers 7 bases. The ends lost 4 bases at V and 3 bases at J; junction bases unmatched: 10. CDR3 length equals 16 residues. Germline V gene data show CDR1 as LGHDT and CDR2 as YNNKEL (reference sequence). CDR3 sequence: CASSPGQGVWTDTQYF. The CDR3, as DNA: TGTGCCAGCAGCCCCGGCCAGGGGGTATGGACAGATACGCAGTATTTT.

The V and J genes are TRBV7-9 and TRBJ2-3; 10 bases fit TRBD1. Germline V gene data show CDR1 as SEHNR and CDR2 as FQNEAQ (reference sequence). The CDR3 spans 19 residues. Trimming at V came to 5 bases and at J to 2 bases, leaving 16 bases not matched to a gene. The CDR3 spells CASSLRQGAILLSTDTQYF. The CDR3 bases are TGTGCCAGCAGCCTCCGACAGGGGGCGATTCTTCTCTCCACAGATACGCAGTATTTT.

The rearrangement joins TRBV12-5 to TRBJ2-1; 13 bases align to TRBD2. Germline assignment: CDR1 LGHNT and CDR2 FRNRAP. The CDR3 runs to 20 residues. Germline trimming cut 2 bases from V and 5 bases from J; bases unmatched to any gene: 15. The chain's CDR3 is CASGLSRGTSGRARDNEQFF. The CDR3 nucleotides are TGTGCTAGTGGTTTGAGCAGGGGCACTAGCGGGAGGGCCCGAGACAATGAGCAGTTCTTC.

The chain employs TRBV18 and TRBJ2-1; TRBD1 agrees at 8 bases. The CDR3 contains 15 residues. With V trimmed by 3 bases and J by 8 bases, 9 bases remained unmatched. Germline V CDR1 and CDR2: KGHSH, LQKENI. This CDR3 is CASSPGQGSVDEQFF. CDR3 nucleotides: TGTGCCAGCTCACCCGGACAGGGTAGCGTCGATGAGCAGTTCTTC.

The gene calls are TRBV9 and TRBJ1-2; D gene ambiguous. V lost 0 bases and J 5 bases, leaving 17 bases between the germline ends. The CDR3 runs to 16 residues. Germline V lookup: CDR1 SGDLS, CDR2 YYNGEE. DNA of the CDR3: TGTGCCAGCAGCGTAGCCCCGGGCGCGGGAGCGTATGGCTACACCTTC. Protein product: CASSVAPGAGAYGYTF.

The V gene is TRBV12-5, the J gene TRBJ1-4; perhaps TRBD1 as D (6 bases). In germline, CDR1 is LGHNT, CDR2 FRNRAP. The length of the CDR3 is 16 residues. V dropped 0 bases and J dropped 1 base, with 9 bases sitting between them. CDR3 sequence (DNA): TGTGCTAGTGGTTTGGTAGGCAGGGGAACTAATGAAAAACTGTTTTTT. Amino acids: CASGLVGRGTNEKLFF.

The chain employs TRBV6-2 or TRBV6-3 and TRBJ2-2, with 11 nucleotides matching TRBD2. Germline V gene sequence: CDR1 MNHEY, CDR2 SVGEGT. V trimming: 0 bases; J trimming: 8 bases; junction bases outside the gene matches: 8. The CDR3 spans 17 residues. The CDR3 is CASSYSRLAGGAGELFF. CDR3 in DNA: TGTGCCAGCAGTTACTCCCGGCTAGCGGGGGGAGCGGGGGAGCTGTTTTTT.

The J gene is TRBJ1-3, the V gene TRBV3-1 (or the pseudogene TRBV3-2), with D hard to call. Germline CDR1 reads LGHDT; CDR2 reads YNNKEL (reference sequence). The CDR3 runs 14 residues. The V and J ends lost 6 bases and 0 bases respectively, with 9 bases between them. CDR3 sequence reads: CASSPGVSGNTIYF. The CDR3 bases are TGTGCCAGCAGTCCCGGGGTCTCTGGAAACACCATATATTTT.

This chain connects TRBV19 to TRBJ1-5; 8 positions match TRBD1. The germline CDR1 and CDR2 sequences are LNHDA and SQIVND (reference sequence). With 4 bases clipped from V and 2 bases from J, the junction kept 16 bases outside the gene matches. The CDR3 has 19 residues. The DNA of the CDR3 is TGTGCCAGTAGTACACCAGGGCCAGGGGGCGATCGCGGCAATCAGCCCCAGCATTTT. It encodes CASSTPGPGGDRGNQPQHF.

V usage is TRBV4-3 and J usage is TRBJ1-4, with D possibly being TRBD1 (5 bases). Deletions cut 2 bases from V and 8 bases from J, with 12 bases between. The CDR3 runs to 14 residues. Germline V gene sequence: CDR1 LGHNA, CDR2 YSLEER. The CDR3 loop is CASSQKRGGEKLFF. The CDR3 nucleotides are TGCGCCAGCAGCCAAAAAAGGGGTGGGGAAAAACTGTTTTTT.

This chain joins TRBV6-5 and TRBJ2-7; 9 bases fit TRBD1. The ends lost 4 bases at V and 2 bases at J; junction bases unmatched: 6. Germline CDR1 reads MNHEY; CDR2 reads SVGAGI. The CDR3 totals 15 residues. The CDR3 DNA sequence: TGTGCCAGCAGTTCGTCGGACAGGGGACCCTACGAGCAGTACTTC. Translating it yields CASSSSDRGPYEQYF.

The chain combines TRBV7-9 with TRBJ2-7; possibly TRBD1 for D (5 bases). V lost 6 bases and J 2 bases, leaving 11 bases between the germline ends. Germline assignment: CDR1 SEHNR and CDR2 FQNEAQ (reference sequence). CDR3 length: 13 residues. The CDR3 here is CASSPDTAYEQYF. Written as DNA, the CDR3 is TGTGCCAGCAGTCCGGACACCGCCTACGAGCAGTACTTC.

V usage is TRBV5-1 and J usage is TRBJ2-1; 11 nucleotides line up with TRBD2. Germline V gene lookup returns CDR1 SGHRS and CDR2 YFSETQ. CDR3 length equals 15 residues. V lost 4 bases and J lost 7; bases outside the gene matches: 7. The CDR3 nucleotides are TGCGCCAGCAGCCAACTAGCGGGAGTGGGGAATGAGCAGTTCTTC. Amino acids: CASSQLAGVGNEQFF.

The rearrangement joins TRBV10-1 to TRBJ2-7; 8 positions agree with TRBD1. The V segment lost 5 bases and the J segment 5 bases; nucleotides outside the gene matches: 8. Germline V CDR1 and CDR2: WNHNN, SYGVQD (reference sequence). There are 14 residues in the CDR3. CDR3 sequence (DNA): TGCGCCAGCAGTCCGGGACAGGCGGTGGACGAGCAGTACTTC. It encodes CASSPGQAVDEQYF.

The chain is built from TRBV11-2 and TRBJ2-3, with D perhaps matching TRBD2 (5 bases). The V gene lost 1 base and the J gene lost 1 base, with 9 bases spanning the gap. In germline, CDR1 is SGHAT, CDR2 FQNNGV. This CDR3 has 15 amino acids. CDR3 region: CASSLVLRGTDTQYF. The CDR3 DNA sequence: TGTGCCAGCAGCTTAGTGCTGCGGGGCACAGATACGCAGTATTTT.

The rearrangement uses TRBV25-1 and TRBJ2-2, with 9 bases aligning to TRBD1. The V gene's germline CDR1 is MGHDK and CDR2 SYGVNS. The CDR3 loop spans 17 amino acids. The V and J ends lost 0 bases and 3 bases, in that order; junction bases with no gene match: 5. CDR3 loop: CASSEYGTGKYTGELFF. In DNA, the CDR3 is TGTGCCAGCAGTGAATATGGGACAGGGAAGTACACCGGGGAGCTGTTTTTT.

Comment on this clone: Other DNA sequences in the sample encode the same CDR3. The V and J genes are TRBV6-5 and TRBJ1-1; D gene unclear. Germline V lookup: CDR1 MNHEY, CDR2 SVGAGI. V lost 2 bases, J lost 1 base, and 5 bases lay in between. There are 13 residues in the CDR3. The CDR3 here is CASSYGRNTEAFF. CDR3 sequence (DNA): TGTGCCAGCAGTTACGGGAGGAACACTGAAGCTTTCTTT.

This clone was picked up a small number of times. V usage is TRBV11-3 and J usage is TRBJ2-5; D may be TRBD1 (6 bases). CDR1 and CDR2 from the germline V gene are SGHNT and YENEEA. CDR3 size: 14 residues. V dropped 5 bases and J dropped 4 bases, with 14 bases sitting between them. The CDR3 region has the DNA TGTGCCAGCAGCGGGACACAATGGGCAGAGACCCAGTACTTC. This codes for CASSGTQWAETQYF.

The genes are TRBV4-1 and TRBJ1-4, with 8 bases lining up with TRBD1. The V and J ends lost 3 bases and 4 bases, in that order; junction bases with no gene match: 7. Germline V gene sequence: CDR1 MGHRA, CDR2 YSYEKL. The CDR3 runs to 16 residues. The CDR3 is CASSQIQGALNEKLFF. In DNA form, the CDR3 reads TGCGCCAGCAGCCAGATCCAGGGGGCCCTTAATGAAAAACTGTTTTTT.

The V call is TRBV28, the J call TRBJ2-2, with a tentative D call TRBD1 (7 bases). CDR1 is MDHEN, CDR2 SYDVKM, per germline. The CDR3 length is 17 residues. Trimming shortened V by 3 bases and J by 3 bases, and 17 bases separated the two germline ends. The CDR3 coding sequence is TGTGCCAGCAGTTTTCTTCAGGGGGGCCAAGACACCGGGGAGCTGTTTTTT. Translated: CASSFLQGGQDTGELFF.

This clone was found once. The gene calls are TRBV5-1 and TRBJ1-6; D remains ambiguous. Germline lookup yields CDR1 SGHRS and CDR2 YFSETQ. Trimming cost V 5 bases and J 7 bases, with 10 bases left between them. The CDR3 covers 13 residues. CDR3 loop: CASRNSLNSPLHF. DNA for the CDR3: TGCGCCAGCAGGAACAGCTTAAATTCACCCCTCCACTTT. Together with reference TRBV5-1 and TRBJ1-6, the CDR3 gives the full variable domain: KAGVTQTPRYLIKTRGQQVTLSCSPISGHRSVSWYQQTPGQGLQFLFEYFSETQRNKGNFPGRFSGRQFSNSRSEMNVSTLELGDSALYLCASRNSLNSPLHFGNGTRLTVT.

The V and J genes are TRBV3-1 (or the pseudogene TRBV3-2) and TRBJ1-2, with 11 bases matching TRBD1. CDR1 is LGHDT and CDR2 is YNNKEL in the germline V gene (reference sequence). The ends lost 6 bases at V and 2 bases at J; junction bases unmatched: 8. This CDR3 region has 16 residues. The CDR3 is CASRMSWTGGNYGYTF. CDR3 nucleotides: TGTGCCAGCAGGATGTCTTGGACAGGGGGCAACTATGGCTACACCTTC.

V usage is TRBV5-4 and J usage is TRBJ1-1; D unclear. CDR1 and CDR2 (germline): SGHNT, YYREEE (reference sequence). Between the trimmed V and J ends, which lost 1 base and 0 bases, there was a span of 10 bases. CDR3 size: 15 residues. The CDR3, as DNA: TGTGCCAGCAGCTTGCCTTCAGGCATGAACACTGAAGCTTTCTTT. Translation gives CASSLPSGMNTEAFF. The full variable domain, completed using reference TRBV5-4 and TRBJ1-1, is ETGVTQSPTHLIKTRGQQVTLRCSSQSGHNTVSWYQQALGQGPQFIFQYYREEENGRGNFPPRFSGLQFPNYSSELNVNALELDDSALYLCASSLPSGMNTEAFFGQGTRLTVV.

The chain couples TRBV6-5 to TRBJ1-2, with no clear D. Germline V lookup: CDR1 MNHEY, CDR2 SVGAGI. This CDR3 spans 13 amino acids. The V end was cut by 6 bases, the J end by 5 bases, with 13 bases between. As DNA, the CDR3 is TGTGCCAGCAGGGAGGTGGGTGGTTATGGCTACACCTTC. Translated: CASREVGGYGYTF.

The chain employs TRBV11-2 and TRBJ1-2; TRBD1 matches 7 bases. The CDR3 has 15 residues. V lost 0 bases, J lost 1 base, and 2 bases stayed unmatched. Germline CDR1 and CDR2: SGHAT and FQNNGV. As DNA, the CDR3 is TGTGCCAGCAGCTTAGAAAGGGGGCTTAACTATGGCTACACCTTC. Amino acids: CASSLERGLNYGYTF.

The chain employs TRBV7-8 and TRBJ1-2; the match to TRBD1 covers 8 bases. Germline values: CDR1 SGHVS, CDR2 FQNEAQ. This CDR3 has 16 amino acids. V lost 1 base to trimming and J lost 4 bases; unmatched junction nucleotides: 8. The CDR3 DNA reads TGTGCCAGCAGCTTAGAAGGACAGGGCTCTTTCTATGGCTACACCTTC. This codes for CASSLEGQGSFYGYTF.